The present T cell receptor (beta chain) was sequenced within a study of technical replicates of blood from a few donors. Assay used: immunoSEQ multiplex PCR; TCRdb lists only in-frame clones, some missing. The table shows about 90,000 clones, with around 94% occurring only once. The CDR3 spans 14 residues. With 1 base removed from V and 2 bases from J, the gap between germline ends came to 10 bases. Germline CDR1 reads SGHDT; CDR2 reads YYEEEE. The TCR was taken from a human donor in good health. Sequencing was carried out using T cells isolated from PBMCs. V and J are TRBV5-6 and TRBJ2-7; D may be TRBD1 (5 bases). Here the CDR3 reads CASSLRLTAYEQYF. CDR3 in DNA: TGTGCCAGCAGCTTGCGGCTGACAGCCTACGAGCAGTACTTC.